These 16 T cell receptor beta chains came from one sample sequenced in a study of technical replicates of blood from a few donors. Sequenced by immunoSEQ multiplex PCR; TCRdb stores in-frame clones only, minus some. Of about 48,000 clones listed, 92% are singletons. Sequencing was done on a sample of PBMCs. Receptors were obtained from a human donor in good health. Some clones in this sample may be carry-over from other donors' samples.

This chain joins TRBV6-1 and TRBJ1-6, with D unresolved. Germline V gives CDR1 MNHNS, CDR2 SASEGT. CDR3 length equals 13 residues. The ends were cut back, 2 bases at V and 11 bases at J, with 10 bases in the middle. The CDR3 loop is CASSERGRAPLHF. In DNA, the CDR3 is TGTGCCAGCAGTGAAAGAGGGAGGGCACCCCTCCACTTT.

The chain couples TRBV19 to TRBJ2-7; TRBD1 aligns across 9 bases. The CDR3 is 15 residues long. CDR1 LNHDA and CDR2 SQIVND come from the germline V gene (reference sequence). The ends lost 4 bases at V and 5 bases at J; junction bases unmatched: 9. The CDR3 nucleotides are TGTGCCAGTAGTACCCTCGGGACAGGGTCCCACGAGCAGTACTTC. It encodes CASSTLGTGSHEQYF. The variable domain in full, with the rest retrieved from reference TRBV19 and TRBJ2-7, is DGGITQSPKYLFRKEGQNVTLSCEQNLNHDAMYWYRQDPGQGLRLIYYSQIVNDFQKGDIAEGYSVSREKKESFPLTVTSAQKNPTAFYLCASSTLGTGSHEQYFGPGTRLTVT.

The count of this clone is one. This sequence joins TRBV27 and TRBJ2-2; 9 positions match TRBD2. Germline CDR1 MNHEY, CDR2 SMNVEV (reference sequence). This CDR3 has 14 amino acids. V shed 7 bases, J shed 7 bases, and the junction held 7 bases outside the gene matches. The chain's CDR3 is CASTGLASLGELFF. The CDR3 DNA sequence: TGTGCCAGCACGGGACTAGCTAGTCTCGGGGAGCTGTTTTTT.

This rearrangement joins TRBV6-4 to TRBJ2-1, with a weak D call TRBD2 (5 bases). Trimming took 6 bases from V and 3 from J, leaving 12 bases between them. The V gene's germline CDR1 is MRHNA and CDR2 SNTAGT. There are 14 residues in the CDR3. The CDR3 sequence is CASSPGENYNEQFF. The CDR3 DNA sequence: TGTGCCAGCAGCCCCGGGGAAAACTACAATGAGCAGTTCTTC.

The V and J genes are TRBV4-1 and TRBJ2-6, with D possibly TRBD2 on 6 matching bases. The CDR3 runs to 17 residues. Germline V gives CDR1 MGHRA, CDR2 YSYEKL. V lost 3 bases, J lost 0 bases, and 12 bases lay in between. The CDR3 DNA follows: TGCGCCAGCAGCCAGGAGGGGTTGGGCTCTGGGGCCAACGTCCTGACTTTC. It is translated as CASSQEGLGSGANVLTF.

The genes are TRBV5-1 and TRBJ2-7; 9 nucleotides match TRBD2. The V gene's germline CDR1 is SGHRS and CDR2 YFSETQ. The ends lost 3 bases at V and 3 bases at J; junction bases unmatched: 13. The CDR3 consists of 17 residues. The CDR3 coding sequence is TGCGCCAGCAGCTCCAACTCCGGCGGGGGGGCTAACTACGAGCAGTACTTC. This sequence encodes CASSSNSGGGANYEQYF.

This sequence joins TRBV25-1 and TRBJ2-7; D possibly corresponds to TRBD1 (6 bases). V was clipped by 2 bases and J by 3 bases, with 17 bases between them. Germline-derived CDR1 and CDR2 are MGHDK and SYGVNS. The CDR3 is 16 amino acids. The DNA for the CDR3 is TGTGCCAGCAGTGAAAGTTTCGGTCAAGGGGGCTACGAGCAGTACTTC. Its protein product is CASSESFGQGGYEQYF.

The chain links TRBV7-2 to TRBJ2-5; D call uncertain. The V gene lost 4 bases and the J gene lost 1 base, with 13 bases spanning the gap. The CDR3 is 15 amino acids. Germline V gives CDR1 SGHTA, CDR2 FQGNSA. The CDR3 protein is CASSYYRALQETQYF. CDR3 coding DNA: TGTGCCAGCAGCTACTATAGAGCTCTCCAAGAGACCCAGTACTTC.

This clone was observed a single time. The chain recombines TRBV7-9 with TRBJ2-2, with 7 bases matching TRBD2. The ends lost 1 base at V and 3 bases at J; junction bases unmatched: 14. Germline lookup yields CDR1 SEHNR and CDR2 FQNEAQ (reference sequence). This CDR3 contains 19 residues. The CDR3 loop is CASSLVRLLGGGDTGELFF. Here the CDR3 DNA reads TGTGCCAGCAGCTTAGTCCGGCTTCTTGGCGGGGGTGACACCGGGGAGCTGTTTTTT. The full variable domain, its missing parts supplied by reference TRBV7-9 and TRBJ2-2, is DTGVSQNPRHKITKRGQNVTFRCDPISEHNRLYWYRQTLGQGPEFLTYFQNEAQLEKSRLLSDRFSAERPKGSFSTLEIQRTEQGDSAMYLCASSLVRLLGGGDTGELFFGEGSRLTVL.

This clone was detected once. The chain employs TRBV1 and TRBJ2-7; the D call in the table, TRBD1, was not verified against the DNA. TRBV1 is deemed a pseudogene. The CDR3 contains 14 residues. The CDR3 here is CTSSQKTGGHEQYF. DNA for the CDR3: TGCACCAGCAGCCAGAAAACAGGGGGCCACGAGCAGTACTTC.

The chain carries TRBV4-1 and TRBJ2-7; TRBD2 matches 8 bases. This CDR3 has 15 amino acids. The V gene end was trimmed by 0 bases and the J gene end by 3 bases; junction bases not matched to a gene: 4. Germline V gives CDR1 MGHRA, CDR2 YSYEKL. The CDR3 is CASSQDAGGYYEQYF. The CDR3 bases are TGCGCCAGCAGCCAAGATGCGGGGGGCTACTACGAGCAGTACTTC.

The rearrangement joins TRBV30 to TRBJ1-1, with TRBD1 identical over 8 bases. Germline trimming cut 2 bases from V and 5 bases from J; bases unmatched to any gene: 4. Germline V gives CDR1 GTSNPN, CDR2 SVGIG (reference sequence). This CDR3 comprises 13 residues. CDR3 nucleotides: TGTGCCTGGAGTTCAGGGGGCCGGACTGAAGCTTTCTTT. Its translation is CAWSSGGRTEAFF.

The gene calls are TRBV18 and TRBJ2-2; TRBD1 matches 11 bases. Germline CDR1 reads KGHSH; CDR2 reads LQKENI. The trim removed 3 bases at V and 5 bases at J, leaving 8 bases unmatched. The CDR3 contains 17 residues. Here the CDR3 reads CASSPTRTGGGTGELFF. Here the CDR3 DNA reads TGTGCCAGCTCACCTACGCGGACAGGGGGCGGAACCGGGGAGCTGTTTTTT.

V gene TRBV6-5 combines with J gene TRBJ2-1; 11 nucleotides line up with TRBD2. CDR3 length: 15 amino acids. V trimming: 6 bases; J trimming: 8 bases; junction bases outside the gene matches: 9. From germline, CDR1 is MNHEY and CDR2 SVGAGI. Here the CDR3 reads CASRPLAGALYEQFF. CDR3 sequence (DNA): TGTGCCAGCAGACCACTAGCGGGGGCTCTCTATGAGCAGTTCTTC.

The gene calls are TRBV29-1 and TRBJ1-2, with D possibly matching TRBD1 (5 bases). The ends were cut back, 4 bases at V and 7 bases at J, with 16 bases in the middle. The CDR3 contains 13 residues. Germline values: CDR1 SQVTM, CDR2 ANQGSEA. CDR3 region: CSVGQGRTVGYTF. The CDR3 DNA reads as TGCAGCGTTGGGCAGGGCAGAACCGTTGGCTACACCTTC.

The table lists this clone with a few counts. The rearrangement links TRBV27 to TRBJ1-6; D perhaps matches TRBD1 (5 bases). Germline CDR1 is MNHEY and CDR2 is SMNVEV (reference sequence). The CDR3 extends over 14 amino acids. V was pared by 10 bases and J by 7 bases, with 17 bases between. CDR3: CATRSLGGNSPLHF. CDR3 bases: TGTGCCACCCGCTCGCTGGGGGGGAATTCACCCCTCCACTTT.